Listed below are T cell receptor beta chains from one sample, sequenced in a study of cytomegalovirus exposure and HLA in healthy donors. Some clones are missing from TCRdb's copy, which holds only in-frame ones; the method was immunoSEQ multiplex PCR. The table shows over 150,000 clones, with roughly 80% occurring only once. Sample: PBMCs. All receptors derive from a woman between 25 and 40 years old in good health and CMV-seropositive. Each CDR3 is given with its conserved first and last residue. D genes are given only for firm matches. Expanded clones are given a class, and other clones once, few, many or no size at all.

d_call j_call clone_size v_call cdr3_nt cdr3_aa
. TRBJ1-5 . TRBV27 TGTGCCAGCAGTTTCCGCGGGCCGGAACAGCCCCAGCATTTT CASSFRGPEQPQHF
. TRBJ1-6 . TRBV11-2 TGTGCCAGCAGCTTATTCCCGGGAAGCTCCTATAATTCACCCCTCCACTTT CASSLFPGSSYNSPLHF
. TRBJ1-2 . TRBV7-9 TGTGCCAGCAGCCTCACAGGGCTGGGTGGCTACACCTTC CASSLTGLGGYTF
. TRBJ2-5 . TRBV7-3 TGTGCCAGCAGCCCTTCCCCGCACCAGGAGACCCAGTACTTC CASSPSPHQETQYF
. TRBJ1-3 once TRBV11-2 TGTGCCAGCAGCTTTGACAGCTCTGGAAACACCATATATTTT CASSFDSSGNTIYF
TRBD2 TRBJ2-5 . TRBV4-3 TGCGCCAGCAGCCAATCCCTTCCACTAGCGGGTTGGGAGACCCAGTACTTC CASSQSLPLAGWETQYF
TRBD2 TRBJ2-1 . TRBV7-9 TGTGCCAGCAGCCCCGCCGGGGGGGGCCCTTACAATGAGCAGTTCTTC CASSPAGGGPYNEQFF
TRBD2 TRBJ2-5 . TRBV7-3 TGTGCCAGCAGCCTATACGGGGGGGAGACCCAGTACTTC CASSLYGGETQYF
TRBD2 TRBJ2-3 . TRBV4-1 TGCGCCAGCAGCCAAGGGCTAGCGGGGCTCCTCGGCACAGATACGCAGTATTTT CASSQGLAGLLGTDTQYF
TRBD1 TRBJ1-5 . TRBV6-1 TGTGCCAGCAGTGAACCGGGACAGGGGATCTACAATCAGCCCCAGCATTTT CASSEPGQGIYNQPQHF
. TRBJ2-1 . TRBV19 TGTGCCAGTAGTATTAGGGGCGGGGCTATAACCCCCGGTAGGCAGTTCTTC CASSIRGGAITPGRQFF
. TRBJ2-1 . TRBV9 TGTGCCAGCAGCGCATCGACCTTTATCAGGAATGAGCAGTTCTTC CASSASTFIRNEQFF
. TRBJ2-5 . TRBV6-5 TGTGCCAGCAGTGGACGCTGGAGGGATGAGACCCAGTACTTC CASSGRWRDETQYF
TRBD1 TRBJ2-1 . TRBV4-1 TGCGCCAGCAGCCAAGTGGGGACAGCGATTAATGAGCAGTTCTTC CASSQVGTAINEQFF
. TRBJ1-3 . TRBV29-1 TGCAGCGTTGGAGGTCGGGACTCTGGAAACACCATATATTTT CSVGGRDSGNTIYF
TRBD1 TRBJ1-6 . TRBV10-1 TGCGCCAGCAGAGACAGGGACTCCTATAATTCACCCCTCCACTTT CASRDRDSYNSPLHF
TRBD1 TRBJ2-7 few TRBV5-1 TGCGCCAGCAGCCTGGACAGGGTCCACGAGCAGTACTTC CASSLDRVHEQYF
. TRBJ1-6 once TRBV6-1 TGTGCCAGCAGTGAAAAACAGGCCTTGAGCTCACCCCTCCACTTT CASSEKQALSSPLHF
TRBD1 TRBJ2-7 . TRBV29-1 TGCAGCGTGAGGGACAGGGACAGGGCCTACGAGCAGTACTTC CSVRDRDRAYEQYF
. TRBJ2-7 . TRBV7-9 TGTGCCAGCAGCTTACGCTACGAGCAGTACTTC CASSLRYEQYF
. TRBJ1-5 . TRBV28 TGTGCCACTGAGCGGGACCTAAATCAGCCCCAGCATTTT CATERDLNQPQHF
. TRBJ1-2 . TRBV6-1 TGTGCCAGCAGTGAACCCGAGTTCGGGTATGACTCTGGCTACACCTTC CASSEPEFGYDSGYTF
. TRBJ2-5 . TRBV5-6 TGTGCCAGCAGCTTGAGTCCCGGCTCGGGAGAGACCCAGTACTTC CASSLSPGSGETQYF
TRBD1 TRBJ1-1 . TRBV11-3 TGTGCCAGCAGCCCCGGAGGGACAGCAAGAAACACTGAAGCTTTCTTT CASSPGGTARNTEAFF
. TRBJ1-1 . TRBV18 TGTGCCAGCTCACCACCGGTAAACAAAAACACTGAAGCTTTCTTT CASSPPVNKNTEAFF
. TRBJ1-1 . TRBV4-3 TGCGCCAGCAGCCAAGTGCTACGGGACACTGAAGCTTTCTTT CASSQVLRDTEAFF
. TRBJ2-2 . TRBV5-6 TGTGCCAGCAGCTATGAGCGGGCTACGAACACCGGGGAGCTGTTTTTT CASSYERATNTGELFF
. TRBJ2-7 once TRBV30 TGTGCCTGGACCCCCCGAGGGTCTCAGCAGTACTTC CAWTPRGSQQYF
. TRBJ2-1 once TRBV9 TGTGCCAGCAGCGTAGGAGGTGGGAGGTCCTACAATGAGCAGTTCTTC CASSVGGGRSYNEQFF